This T cell receptor (beta chain) was profiled in a study of shared clonotypes between healthy human individuals. Concerning this clone itself: Other DNA sequences of this sample code for an identical CDR3.

Measured with immunoSEQ multiplex PCR; TCRdb has only the in-frame clones, and not every one. The data hold under 1,900,000 clones, with 97% to 99% observed a single time. The source material was naive CD4+ T cells sorted from blood. The subset was: CD45RA+ positively selected. The source is a man aged 25 to 40 in good health.

The CDR3 DNA reads as TGTGCCAGCTCACCCACGGGACAGGACTACGAGCAGTACTTC. Translating it yields CASSPTGQDYEQYF. V and J are TRBV18 and TRBJ2-7; TRBD1 matches 8 bases. V gave up 3 bases and J gave up 3 bases; unmatched junction bases: 4. This CDR3 contains 14 residues. Germline V CDR1 and CDR2: KGHSH, LQKENI.